A single sample is the source of the 26 T cell receptor beta chains below, sequenced in a study of OX40 agonist ivuxolimab in advanced cancers. Library construction relied on the immunoSEQ multiplex PCR assay. TCRdb provides this immuneACCESS table in a form limited to in-frame rearrangements. Some clones are lacking; in checked studies, under half of them reflect an unresolved V gene, and why the rest are absent is not known. Here the sample has about 7,900 clones; more than 85% occur a single time. The top ten hold 25% to 35% of the sample. The specimen was CD4+ or CD8+ T cells sorted from blood, collected in a trial of the OX40 agonist ivuxolimab. The receptors come from an adult with an advanced solid tumor such as melanoma, head and neck, liver or kidney cancer.

The V and J genes are TRBV30 and TRBJ2-1, with a possible D match to TRBD2 (5 bases). The germline CDR1 and CDR2 sequences are GTSNPN and SVGIG (reference sequence). The CDR3 length is 14 residues. V gave up 0 bases and J gave up 4 bases, with 10 bases separating them. The CDR3 DNA reads as TGTGCCTGGAGTGTAGGGTCGGGATACAATGAGCAGTTCTTC. It specifies CAWSVGSGYNEQFF.

The V and J genes are TRBV6-1 and TRBJ1-2; perhaps TRBD1 as D (6 bases). CDR3 size: 16 residues. Germline CDR1 is MNHNS and CDR2 is SASEGT. Trimming stripped 0 bases from V and 0 bases from J, with 11 bases between. CDR3 loop: CASSEARNRANYGYTF. The CDR3 coding sequence is TGTGCCAGCAGTGAAGCGCGCAACAGGGCTAACTATGGCTACACCTTC.

The chain joins TRBV27 to TRBJ1-1, with a tentative D call TRBD1 (6 bases). In germline, CDR1 is MNHEY, CDR2 SMNVEV (reference sequence). This CDR3 spans 16 amino acids. Trimming stripped 0 bases from V and 4 bases from J, with 15 bases between. CDR3 sequence (DNA): TGTGCCAGCAGTTTATCGAGGTTAGGGGGTGGCACTGAAGCTTTCTTT. Its protein is CASSLSRLGGGTEAFF.

The chain has TRBV21-1 and TRBJ1-1. TRBV21-1 is a pseudogene segment. The CDR3 is 13 amino acids. CDR3 in DNA: TGTGCCAGCAGCAAAGAAGGGAACACTGAAGCTTTCTTT. Its protein is CASSKEGNTEAFF.

The J gene is TRBJ1-2, the V gene TRBV5-1, with D perhaps TRBD1 (5 bases). The CDR3 consists of 13 residues. V lost 2 bases, J lost 6 bases, and 11 bases lay in between. Germline-derived CDR1 and CDR2 are SGHRS and YFSETQ. The CDR3 is CASSFQGMDGYTF. The CDR3 nucleotides read TGCGCCAGCAGCTTCCAGGGAATGGATGGCTACACCTTC.

This clone was observed a handful of times. This chain uses TRBV7-6 with TRBJ2-7, with 9 bases identical to TRBD2. Germline V gives CDR1 SGHVS, CDR2 FNYEAQ. The junction had 15 bases not matched to a gene; V was cut back by 4 bases and J by 5 bases. CDR3 length: 17 amino acids. The CDR3 region has the DNA TGTGCCAGCAGCTATCGGGGGCGGGCTAGCGGGGTAAACGAGCAGTACTTC. Its translation: CASSYRGRASGVNEQYF.

Judged by abundance, this clone is medium-sized. The chain carries TRBV10-3 and TRBJ1-2; TRBD1 agrees at 10 bases. The J segment lost 7 bases and the V segment lost 3 bases, leaving 8 bases of the junction unmatched. The CDR3 is 15 residues long. Germline V gives CDR1 ENHRY, CDR2 SYGVKD. CDR3 region: CAISDPGQGFGGYTF. The CDR3 DNA reads TGTGCCATCAGTGACCCGGGACAGGGGTTCGGTGGCTACACCTTC.

The chain couples TRBV27 to TRBJ2-2, with 7 bases identical to TRBD1. The ends lost 7 bases at V and 1 base at J; junction bases unmatched: 6. The germline V gene encodes CDR1 MNHEY and CDR2 SMNVEV (reference sequence). CDR3 size: 15 residues. The CDR3 protein is CASTSRDRNTGELFF. In nucleotides, the CDR3 is TGTGCCAGCACGTCCCGGGACAGGAACACCGGGGAGCTGTTTTTT.

To note about this clone: Because the CDR3's place on the DNA is in doubt, the DNA is left out and the CDR3 is given as listed by TCRdb. The sample contains more than one DNA sequence encoding this CDR3. This chain joins TRBV9 and TRBJ1-2. Germline V gives CDR1 SGDLS, CDR2 YYNGEE. Counting both end residues, the CDR3 totals 14 amino acids. The CDR3 protein is CASSVGGGSSGYTF.

J is TRBJ2-1 and V is TRBV6-5; TRBD2 aligns across 11 bases. V lost 6 bases, J lost 4 bases, and 5 bases stayed unmatched. The germline V gene encodes CDR1 MNHEY and CDR2 SVGAGI. The CDR3 loop spans 15 amino acids. CDR3: CASRSGTSGYNEQFF. In DNA form, the CDR3 reads TGTGCCAGCAGATCCGGGACTAGCGGTTACAATGAGCAGTTCTTC.

The J gene is TRBJ2-1, the V gene TRBV6-5; D perhaps matches TRBD1 (5 bases). Trimming pared 0 bases from V and 6 bases from J, leaving 6 bases between. The CDR3 is 13 amino acids. Germline CDR1 is MNHEY and CDR2 is SVGAGI. CDR3 region: CASSYSGANEQFF. DNA for the CDR3: TGTGCCAGCAGTTACTCAGGGGCCAATGAGCAGTTCTTC.

The J gene is TRBJ2-7, the V gene TRBV7-2, with no clear D. The germline gives CDR1 SGHTA, CDR2 FQGNSA. The CDR3 runs to 13 residues. Between the trimmed V and J ends, which lost 4 bases and 4 bases, there was a span of 11 bases. CDR3 DNA sequence: TGTGCCAGCAGCTCAACCGACACTTACGAGCAGTACTTC. Residues: CASSSTDTYEQYF. The complete variable domain, with remaining parts taken from reference TRBV7-2 and TRBJ2-7, reads GAGVSQSPSNKVTEKGKDVELRCDPISGHTALYWYRQSLGQGLEFLIYFQGNSAPDKSGLPSDRFSAERTGGSVSTLTIQRTQQEDSAVYLCASSSTDTYEQYFGPGTRLTVT.

This chain links TRBV12-1 with TRBJ1-3; no DNA check was done on the table's D call, TRBD1. TRBV12-1 has pseudogene status. The CDR3 loop spans 17 amino acids. In DNA, the CDR3 is TGTGCCGGAGAACGATGGTTGGACAGGGATGGTGGAAACACCATATATTTT. The encoded protein is CAGERWLDRDGGNTIYF.

The V call is TRBV2, the J call TRBJ2-3; D is uncertain. Germline CDR1 and CDR2: SNHLY and FYNNEI. Trimming shortened V by 8 bases and J by 0 bases, and 9 bases separated the two germline ends. The CDR3 is 13 amino acids. The CDR3 sequence: CASDEGSTDTQYF. The CDR3 nucleotides read TGTGCCAGCGACGAAGGAAGCACAGATACGCAGTATTTT.

The chain is built from TRBV30 and TRBJ2-1; 7 bases line up with TRBD2. From germline, CDR1 is GTSNPN and CDR2 SVGIG (reference sequence). The CDR3 consists of 18 residues. V lost 2 bases, J lost 6 bases, and 19 bases stayed unmatched. The CDR3 reads CAWSFLSFKQAGINEQFF. The CDR3 nucleotides are TGTGCCTGGAGTTTTCTCAGCTTCAAACAAGCGGGAATCAATGAGCAGTTCTTC.

The CDR3 sequence is CASSTTTSSYNEQFF. For the CDR3, the DNA is TGTGCCAGCTCGACGACTACCAGCTCCTACAATGAGCAGTTCTTC. The chain carries TRBV5-6 and TRBJ2-1; TRBD2 is a possible D gene (5 bases). V was cut by 7 bases and J by 0 bases, with 14 bases left in between. Germline CDR1 reads SGHDT; CDR2 reads YYEEEE. This CDR3 is built from 15 residues.

V and J are TRBV11-2 and TRBJ2-5, with D hard to call. The CDR3 has 14 residues. CDR1 SGHAT and CDR2 FQNNGV come from the germline V gene. V was trimmed by 0 bases and J by 0 bases, leaving 5 bases between them. The CDR3 DNA reads as TGTGCCAGCAGCTTAGAGCTAGACCAAGAGACCCAGTACTTC. Amino acid sequence: CASSLELDQETQYF. Full variable domain (rest looked up from reference TRBV11-2 and TRBJ2-5): EAGVAQSPRYKIIEKRQSVAFWCNPISGHATLYWYQQILGQGPKLLIQFQNNGVVDDSQLPKDRFSAERLKGVDSTLKIQPAKLEDSAVYLCASSLELDQETQYFGPGTRLLVL.

This chain joins TRBV6-4 and TRBJ2-1; 13 bases fit TRBD2. The CDR3 is 15 residues long. Germline V lookup: CDR1 MRHNA, CDR2 SNTAGT. The trim removed 3 bases at V and 8 bases at J, leaving 4 bases unmatched. The CDR3 coding sequence is TGTGCCAGCAGTGAAACTAGCGGGAGGGGCGATGAGCAGTTCTTC. This encodes CASSETSGRGDEQFF.

The gene calls are TRBV5-3 and TRBJ2-7, with unresolved D. TRBV5-3 is reported as an ORF; its role is uncertain. CDR3 length: 12 amino acids. V was trimmed by 8 bases and J by 3 bases, leaving 12 bases between them. CDR3 bases: TGTGCCAGCAGCCCGGGTGGCTACGAGCAGTACTTC. Translating gives CASSPGGYEQYF.

The genes are TRBV6-5 and TRBJ2-5, with 12 bases lining up with TRBD1. The CDR3 contains 15 residues. V gave up 2 bases and J gave up 5 bases; unmatched junction bases: 3. CDR1 and CDR2 (germline): MNHEY, SVGAGI. Here the CDR3 DNA reads TGTGCCAGCAGTTACGGGACAGGGGGCCGGGAGACCCAGTACTTC. Protein sequence: CASSYGTGGRETQYF.

The V call is TRBV28, the J call TRBJ2-6; the match to TRBD1 covers 11 bases. Germline V gene lookup returns CDR1 MDHEN and CDR2 SYDVKM. The junction had 5 bases not matched to a gene; V was cut back by 4 bases and J by 0 bases. The CDR3 runs 18 residues. CDR3: CASSSPGQGDSGANVLTF. DNA for the CDR3: TGTGCCAGCAGTTCACCGGGACAGGGGGACTCTGGGGCCAACGTCCTGACTTTC.

The CDR3 here is CASSIGGNTEAFF. CDR3 DNA: TGTGCCAGTAGTATCGGGGGTAACACTGAAGCTTTCTTT. The chain has TRBV19 and TRBJ1-1, with a possible D match to TRBD1 (5 bases). CDR3 length: 13 residues. V lost 3 bases and J lost 2, with 7 bases in between. From germline, CDR1 is LNHDA and CDR2 SQIVND (reference sequence).

This chain links TRBV7-6 with TRBJ2-2, with TRBD2 matching 12 bases. This CDR3 is built from 16 residues. CDR1 is SGHVS and CDR2 is FNYEAQ in the germline V gene. Trimming at V came to 3 bases and at J to 4 bases, leaving 3 bases not matched to a gene. The CDR3 is CASSLLAGGPTGELFF. The DNA of the CDR3 is TGTGCCAGCAGCTTGCTAGCGGGAGGGCCCACCGGGGAGCTGTTTTTT. Variable domain in full (rest from reference TRBV7-6 and TRBJ2-2): GAGVSQSPRYKVTKRGQDVALRCDPISGHVSLYWYRQALGQGPEFLTYFNYEAQQDKSGLPNDRFSAERPEGSISTLTIQRTEQRDSAMYRCASSLLAGGPTGELFFGEGSRLTVL.

This clone is labeled large. This chain joins TRBV29-1 and TRBJ2-7; no reliable D call. Trimming took 0 bases from V and 0 from J, leaving 3 bases between them. This CDR3 comprises 12 residues. Germline V gene sequence: CDR1 SQVTM, CDR2 ANQGSEA. The CDR3 sequence is CSVEDSSYEQYF. As DNA, the CDR3 is TGCAGCGTTGAAGACAGCTCCTACGAGCAGTACTTC.

This clone appeared once. The chain is built from TRBV6-6 and TRBJ2-5; 12 bases line up with TRBD1. Germline V gene data show CDR1 as MNHNY and CDR2 as SVGAGI (reference sequence). The V segment lost 2 bases and the J segment 5 bases; nucleotides outside the gene matches: 3. The CDR3 is 15 residues long. The CDR3 region has the DNA TGTGCCAGCAGTTACGGGACAGGGGGCCGGGAGACCCAGTACTTC. Protein: CASSYGTGGRETQYF.

The V gene is TRBV7-9, the J gene TRBJ2-2; D unresolved. Germline lookup yields CDR1 SEHNR and CDR2 FQNEAQ (reference sequence). Trimming left V 5 bases short and J 6 bases short, with 10 bases between. This CDR3 spans 13 amino acids. DNA for the CDR3: TGTGCCAGCAGCCACTTAGTATCCGGGGAGCTGTTTTTT. Translating gives CASSHLVSGELFF.